One sample yielded the 9 T cell receptor beta chains listed below, sequenced in a study of blood T cells in healthy people across ages. Primers used in a second PCR of about 6 to 11 cycles were a sample-barcoded 5' primer and a J-beta primer mix. MiXCR, applied by TCRdb to the 5' RACE reads, yields one record per CDR3 protein. Of over 700,000 distinct CDR3 sequences in the sample, approximately 55% are singletons; the top ten hold around 41%. Sequencing was performed on blood. The receptors come from a man older than 75 in good health.

V and J are TRBV7-2 and TRBJ1-6, with a possible D match to TRBD1 (6 bases). With 5 bases removed from V and 8 bases from J, the gap between germline ends came to 19 bases. The CDR3 loop spans 16 amino acids. The germline V gene has CDR1 SGHTA and CDR2 FQGNSA. CDR3 sequence reads: CASSPRDTRLHSPLHF. DNA of the CDR3: TGTGCCAGCAGCCCCCGGGACACCCGATTACATTCACCCCTCCACTTT.

This rearrangement joins TRBV3-1 to TRBJ2-1; possible D gene TRBD2, 6 bases. The V gene lost 4 bases and the J gene lost 0 bases, with 22 bases spanning the gap. CDR1 and CDR2 (germline): LGHDT, YNNKEL (reference sequence). This CDR3 comprises 19 residues. The CDR3 region has the DNA TGTGCCAGCAGCCCCGACCCTCTTCTAGCGCCCCTCTCCTACAATGAGCAGTTCTTC. Residues: CASSPDPLLAPLSYNEQFF.

The rearrangement joins TRBV28 to TRBJ1-1; tentative D call: TRBD1 (6 bases). Looked up from germline, CDR1 is MDHEN and CDR2 is SYDVKM. The CDR3 contains 14 residues. V was trimmed by 3 bases and J by 5 bases, leaving 13 bases between them. The CDR3 nucleotides are TGTGCCAGCAGTTTTTCGGGGGCGAGAACTGAAGCTTTCTTT. Amino acids: CASSFSGARTEAFF.

This chain connects TRBV6-6 to TRBJ2-1; D may match TRBD1 or TRBD2 (5 bases each). Germline V gene sequence: CDR1 MNHNY, CDR2 SVGAGI (reference sequence). V was trimmed by 5 bases and J by 6 bases, leaving 11 bases between them. The CDR3 runs 13 residues. The CDR3: CASSTGTGNEQFF. CDR3 bases: TGTGCCAGCAGTACCGGGACGGGCAATGAGCAGTTCTTC.

This clonotype was recorded a few times. The chain has TRBV7-2 and TRBJ2-6; 9 bases line up with TRBD2. Germline trimming cut 10 bases from V and 2 bases from J; bases unmatched to any gene: 21. The CDR3 runs to 20 residues. Per germline, CDR1 SGHTA and CDR2 FQGNSA. The CDR3 sequence: CATTLSRTAGGITGANVLTF. The CDR3 nucleotides are TGTGCCACCACCCTCTCACGTACAGCGGGAGGTATAACTGGGGCCAACGTCCTGACTTTC.

V is TRBV6-5 and J is TRBJ1-2; D remains unclear. CDR3 length equals 14 residues. V was trimmed by 6 bases and J by 7 bases, leaving 18 bases between them. Germline-derived CDR1 and CDR2 are MNHEY and SVGAGI. The CDR3 loop reads CASRAGERLGGYTF. CDR3 DNA: TGTGCCAGCAGGGCTGGTGAGCGTTTGGGTGGCTACACCTTC.

The chain combines TRBV25-1 with TRBJ2-6, with D possibly being TRBD1 (6 bases). CDR1 is MGHDK and CDR2 is SYGVNS in the germline V gene. Trimming removed 1 base at V and 0 bases at J, with 7 bases between. The CDR3 has 16 amino acids. CDR3 sequence reads: CASSEFRGSGANVLTF. The CDR3 DNA is TGTGCCAGCAGTGAATTCAGGGGCTCTGGGGCCAACGTCCTGACTTTC.

The chain links TRBV5-1 to TRBJ2-4, with TRBD1 identical over 9 bases. The DNA matches TRBJ2-7 better at its end, which makes the J call doubtful. The germline CDR1 and CDR2 sequences are SGHRS and YFSETQ. The CDR3 runs 17 residues. CDR3 amino acids: CASSLRTDRGISYEQYF. CDR3 nucleotides: TGCGCCAGCAGCTTAAGGACTGACAGGGGGATTTCGTACGAGCAGTACTTC.

V is TRBV29-1 and J is TRBJ2-2; 10 positions agree with TRBD1. Germline V gene data show CDR1 as SQVTM and CDR2 as ANQGSEA. This CDR3 comprises 13 residues. The J segment lost 6 bases and the V segment lost 7 bases, leaving 5 bases of the junction unmatched. Written as DNA, the CDR3 is TGCAGCGCCTGGACAGGGGGGGCCGGGGAGCTGTTTTTT. This codes for CSAWTGGAGELFF.